This TCR beta chain stems from a study of cytomegalovirus exposure and HLA in healthy donors. CDR3 length: 16 residues. CDR1 is SGHAT, CDR2 FQDESV, per germline (reference sequence). Losses at the gene ends were 6 bases for V and 3 bases for J; bases not matched to a gene: 9. PCR was performed using 60 Vbeta and 13 Jbeta primers. Data came from immunoSEQ multiplex PCR; TCRdb stores just in-frame clones and leaves some out. The data contain over 100,000 clones, 74% of them singletons. V usage is TRBV11-1 and J usage is TRBJ2-1; TRBD1 aligns across 9 bases. Sequencing was done on a sample of PBMCs. The sequence was obtained from a human donor in good health. The CDR3 loop is CASSSPGTGLYNEQFF. CDR3 sequence (DNA): TGTGCCAGCAGTTCTCCCGGGACAGGGCTCTACAATGAGCAGTTCTTC.